A selection of T cell receptor beta chains follows, all from one sample in a study of blood T cell repertoires in COVID-19. TCRdb's table, derived via immunoSEQ multiplex PCR, lists solely in-frame clones and lacks some. The repertoire includes about 280,000 clones, approximately 86% of them detected once, and roughly 1.9% sits in the top ten. The sample consisted of peripheral blood. The source is a woman in her 30s who had recovered from COVID-19. CDR3s include the opening cysteine and the closing phenylalanine or tryptophan. Each record gives: J gene, clone size, V gene, D gene, CDR3 protein, CDR3 DNA. D genes are given only for firm matches. The size of a clone is reported for some rows only, either as once, few or many, or as a class for expanded clones.

J gene: TRBJ1-1
clone size: once
V gene: TRBV7-9
D gene: TRBD1
CDR3 protein: CASSFRQGPEAFF
CDR3 DNA: TGTGCCAGCAGCTTCCGACAGGGCCCTGAAGCTTTCTTT

J gene: TRBJ2-7
clone size: .
V gene: TRBV6-2/TRBV6-3
D gene: .
CDR3 protein: CASSGTRRGTYEQYF
CDR3 DNA: TGTGCCAGCAGCGGGACTCGGCGGGGAACCTACGAGCAGTACTTC

J gene: TRBJ2-1
clone size: .
V gene: TRBV7-6
D gene: .
CDR3 protein: CASSPGGRNEQFF
CDR3 DNA: TGTGCCAGCAGCCCCGGGGGGCGCAATGAGCAGTTCTTC

J gene: TRBJ2-7
clone size: .
V gene: TRBV6-2/TRBV6-3
D gene: .
CDR3 protein: CASSGSGYAYEQYF
CDR3 DNA: TGTGCCAGCAGTGGTAGCGGATATGCCTACGAGCAGTACTTC

J gene: TRBJ1-1
clone size: .
V gene: TRBV5-1
D gene: TRBD1
CDR3 protein: CASSLLTGQNTEAFF
CDR3 DNA: TGCGCCAGCAGCCTGTTGACAGGGCAGAACACTGAAGCTTTCTTT

J gene: TRBJ2-3
clone size: .
V gene: TRBV28
D gene: .
CDR3 protein: CASSLSGDTQYF
CDR3 DNA: TGTGCCAGCAGTTTATCAGGGGATACGCAGTATTTT

J gene: TRBJ2-2
clone size: .
V gene: TRBV12-3/TRBV12-4
D gene: .
CDR3 protein: CASSLGPTGELFF
CDR3 DNA: TGTGCCAGCAGTTTGGGCCCGACGGGGGAGCTGTTTTTT

J gene: TRBJ2-7
clone size: .
V gene: TRBV3-1/TRBV3-2
D gene: .
CDR3 protein: CASSRDTYEQYF
CDR3 DNA: TGTGCCAGCAGCCGGGACACTTACGAGCAGTACTTC

J gene: TRBJ2-2
clone size: few
V gene: TRBV4-1
D gene: .
CDR3 protein: CASSQWVRGRANTGELFF
CDR3 DNA: TGCGCCAGCAGCCAATGGGTTCGAGGGCGAGCGAACACCGGGGAGCTGTTTTTT

J gene: TRBJ2-5
clone size: .
V gene: TRBV5-4
D gene: TRBD2
CDR3 protein: CASSSPRGGETQYF
CDR3 DNA: TGTGCCAGCAGCTCCCCCCGCGGGGGAGAGACCCAGTACTTC

J gene: TRBJ2-7
clone size: .
V gene: TRBV27
D gene: .
CDR3 protein: CASSLGVWSSYEQYF
CDR3 DNA: TGTGCCAGCAGTTTGGGAGTGTGGAGCTCCTACGAGCAGTACTTC

J gene: TRBJ1-2
clone size: .
V gene: TRBV9
D gene: TRBD1
CDR3 protein: CASSAITGTGRNGYTF
CDR3 DNA: TGTGCCAGCAGCGCGATAACCGGGACAGGTCGCAATGGCTACACCTTC

J gene: TRBJ2-7
clone size: .
V gene: TRBV5-1
D gene: .
CDR3 protein: CASSDTGKQKTEQYF
CDR3 DNA: TGCGCCAGCAGCGACACCGGGAAACAGAAGACTGAGCAGTACTTC

J gene: TRBJ2-3
clone size: .
V gene: TRBV4-3
D gene: TRBD2
CDR3 protein: CASSLGLAGVTPSTDTQYF
CDR3 DNA: TGCGCCAGCAGCCTCGGACTAGCGGGAGTTACTCCTAGCACAGATACGCAGTATTTT

J gene: TRBJ1-1
clone size: .
V gene: TRBV9
D gene: .
CDR3 protein: CASSPLGEMNTEAFF
CDR3 DNA: TGTGCCAGCAGCCCCCTCGGTGAAATGAACACTGAAGCTTTCTTT

J gene: TRBJ1-4
clone size: few
V gene: TRBV30
D gene: .
CDR3 protein: CAWSVEGEKLFF
CDR3 DNA: TGTGCCTGGAGTGTAGAGGGCGAAAAACTGTTTTTT

J gene: TRBJ1-6
clone size: once
V gene: TRBV21-1
D gene: .
CDR3 protein: CASSKVLEGWTLRNSPLHF
CDR3 DNA: TGTGCCAGCAGCAAAGTCCTAGAGGGATGGACGCTCCGGAATTCACCCCTCCACTTT

J gene: TRBJ1-6
clone size: few
V gene: TRBV9
D gene: .
CDR3 protein: CASSGTADSPLHF
CDR3 DNA: TGTGCCAGCAGCGGGACAGCCGATTCACCCCTCCACTTT

J gene: TRBJ2-5
clone size: once
V gene: TRBV3-1/TRBV3-2
D gene: .
CDR3 protein: CASSLGGQETQYF
CDR3 DNA: TGTGCCAGCAGTCTCGGGGGCCAAGAGACCCAGTACTTC

J gene: TRBJ1-6
clone size: .
V gene: TRBV5-1
D gene: TRBD1
CDR3 protein: CASRTYRGQTYNSPLHF
CDR3 DNA: TGCGCCAGCAGAACCTACAGGGGGCAAACCTATAATTCACCCCTCCACTTT

J gene: TRBJ2-7
clone size: .
V gene: TRBV27
D gene: .
CDR3 protein: CASSEQGSYEQYF
CDR3 DNA: TGTGCCAGCAGTGAACAGGGCTCCTACGAGCAGTACTTC

J gene: TRBJ1-1
clone size: .
V gene: TRBV29-1
D gene: .
CDR3 protein: CSVTLNTEAFF
CDR3 DNA: TGCAGCGTTACATTGAACACTGAAGCTTTCTTT

J gene: TRBJ1-3
clone size: few
V gene: TRBV6-1
D gene: TRBD1
CDR3 protein: CASSEGTGGGNTIYF
CDR3 DNA: TGTGCCAGCAGTGAAGGGACAGGGGGCGGAAACACCATATATTTT

J gene: TRBJ1-1
clone size: .
V gene: TRBV5-1
D gene: .
CDR3 protein: CASSLVGAKNTEAFF
CDR3 DNA: TGCGCCAGCAGCTTGGTGGGGGCCAAAAACACTGAAGCTTTCTTT

J gene: TRBJ2-2
clone size: .
V gene: TRBV28
D gene: TRBD2
CDR3 protein: CASSQIAGTGELFF
CDR3 DNA: TGTGCCAGCAGCCAAATAGCGGGAACCGGGGAGCTGTTTTTT

J gene: TRBJ1-1
clone size: .
V gene: TRBV19
D gene: .
CDR3 protein: CASSLQGYGTEAFF
CDR3 DNA: TGTGCCAGTAGTTTACAGGGATACGGCACTGAAGCTTTCTTT

J gene: TRBJ2-7
clone size: .
V gene: TRBV4-1
D gene: TRBD2
CDR3 protein: CASSRTSGDSYEQYF
CDR3 DNA: TGCGCCAGCAGCCGGACTAGCGGGGACTCCTACGAGCAGTACTTC

J gene: TRBJ2-1
clone size: .
V gene: TRBV28
D gene: .
CDR3 protein: CASSLAGNEQFF
CDR3 DNA: TGTGCCAGCAGTTTGGCGGGAAATGAGCAGTTCTTC

J gene: TRBJ1-2
clone size: few
V gene: TRBV3-1/TRBV3-2
D gene: TRBD1
CDR3 protein: CASSQFPTGNYGYTF
CDR3 DNA: TGTGCCAGCAGCCAGTTTCCGACAGGGAACTATGGCTACACCTTC